One and the same sample provided the 25 T cell receptor beta chains below, sequenced in a study of blood T cell repertoires in COVID-19. Method: immunoSEQ multiplex PCR; TCRdb's copy keeps in-frame clones and lacks some. The table shows 130,000 or so clones, with under 90% occurring only once. Sequenced input: PBMCs or T cells enriched from blood (not recorded which). The receptors were gathered from a man aged 35 to 55 with acute COVID-19.

The rearrangement joins TRBV28 to TRBJ1-5; D remains unclear. The CDR3 covers 12 residues. The V end lost 1 base, the J end lost 12 bases, and 10 bases lay between the germline ends. Germline CDR1 is MDHEN and CDR2 is SYDVKM. The CDR3 sequence: CASSLLASFQHF. The CDR3 DNA reads as TGTGCCAGCAGTTTATTGGCCAGTTTCCAGCATTTT.

V usage is TRBV29-1 and J usage is TRBJ1-1; D unresolved. V dropped 4 bases and J dropped 3 bases, with 9 bases sitting between them. The CDR3 loop spans 12 amino acids. CDR1 and CDR2 (germline): SQVTM, ANQGSEA. For the CDR3, the DNA is TGCAGCGTTGCGGAGGAATACACTGAAGCTTTCTTT. Translating gives CSVAEEYTEAFF.

This chain links TRBV14 with TRBJ2-1, with D unresolved. The V and J ends lost 2 bases and 4 bases respectively, with 6 bases between them. The CDR3 is made up of 13 amino acids. Per germline, CDR1 SGHDN and CDR2 FVKESK. The CDR3 region is CASSQTVYNEQFF. CDR3 nucleotide sequence: TGTGCCAGCAGCCAAACGGTTTACAATGAGCAGTTCTTC. The full variable domain, rest sourced from reference TRBV14 and TRBJ2-1, is EAGVTQFPSHSVIEKGQTVTLRCDPISGHDNLYWYRRVMGKEIKFLLHFVKESKQDESGMPNNRFLAERTGGTYSTLKVQPAELEDSGVYFCASSQTVYNEQFFGPGTRLTVL.

V gene TRBV6-5 combines with J gene TRBJ1-5; 7 positions agree with TRBD1. The CDR3 has 13 residues. J lost 5 bases, V lost 5 bases, and 3 bases had no gene match. Germline V gene lookup returns CDR1 MNHEY and CDR2 SVGAGI. In DNA form, the CDR3 reads TGTGCCAGCAGTCCCACAGGGGATCAGCCCCAGCATTTT. It codes for CASSPTGDQPQHF.

The V call is TRBV5-1, the J call TRBJ1-2; 11 nucleotides agree with TRBD1. V lost 4 bases to trimming and J lost 4 bases; unmatched junction nucleotides: 6. This CDR3 has 15 residues. The germline gives CDR1 SGHRS, CDR2 YFSETQ. The CDR3 DNA follows: TGCGCCAGCAGCGGGGGACAGGGGGTTGCCTATGGCTACACCTTC. Its translation is CASSGGQGVAYGYTF.

This clone was seen only once. The chain links TRBV15 to TRBJ2-2, with 10 positions matching TRBD2. In germline, CDR1 is LNHNV, CDR2 YYDKDF (reference sequence). V was pared by 6 bases and J by 4 bases, with 2 bases of the junction left unmatched. The CDR3 consists of 14 residues. CDR3 region: CATRTSGATGELFF. CDR3 coding DNA: TGTGCCACCAGAACTAGCGGGGCCACCGGGGAGCTGTTTTTT.

The CDR3 sequence: CASTGQGLETQYF. The CDR3 DNA sequence: TGTGCCAGCACCGGACAGGGTCTAGAGACCCAGTACTTC. The chain links TRBV12-3 or TRBV12-4 to TRBJ2-5, with 8 bases that match TRBD1. This CDR3 is built from 13 residues. With 7 bases clipped from V and 4 bases from J, the junction kept 5 bases outside the gene matches.

The gene calls are TRBV7-2 and TRBJ2-3, with a possible D match to TRBD2 (5 bases). V gave up 5 bases and J gave up 2 bases, with 14 bases separating them. The CDR3 is 15 amino acids. CDR1 and CDR2 (germline): SGHTA, FQGNSA. The CDR3 DNA is TGTGCCAGCAGCCCCCCGGACTTACTCACAGATACGCAGTATTTT. Translation gives CASSPPDLLTDTQYF.

V and J are TRBV7-2 and TRBJ2-2, with a weak D call TRBD1 (5 bases). Germline values: CDR1 SGHTA, CDR2 FQGNSA. Trimming stripped 1 base from V and 6 bases from J, with 15 bases between. CDR3 size: 16 residues. This chain's CDR3 is CASSLEVGLFPGELFF. For the CDR3, the DNA is TGTGCCAGCAGCTTAGAGGTGGGGCTGTTTCCCGGGGAGCTGTTTTTT.

The J gene is TRBJ2-1, the V gene TRBV6-4; 7 bases agree with TRBD2. V shed 3 bases and J 11 bases; nucleotides not matched to a gene: 7. Germline lookup yields CDR1 MRHNA and CDR2 SNTAGT. The CDR3 loop spans 13 amino acids. CDR3: CASSEVPGTKQFF. In nucleotides, the CDR3 is TGTGCCAGCAGTGAGGTCCCAGGGACTAAGCAGTTCTTC.

V is TRBV5-4 and J is TRBJ2-7; 11 bases are a match to TRBD2. Losses at the gene ends were 0 bases for V and 12 bases for J; bases not matched to a gene: 8. The CDR3 sequence is 14 residues long. CDR1 is SGHNT, CDR2 YYREEE, per germline (reference sequence). CDR3 sequence (DNA): TGTGCCAGCAGCTTGGATCCTAGCGGGGGGTTTTGGTACTTC. Protein: CASSLDPSGGFWYF.

The J gene is TRBJ2-2, the V gene TRBV19, with TRBD1 identical over 7 bases. Germline loops: CDR1 LNHDA, CDR2 SQIVND (reference sequence). V lost 3 bases and J lost 6; bases outside the gene matches: 7. The CDR3 totals 15 residues. In nucleotides, the CDR3 is TGTGCCAGTAGTATGCCGGGGCAGGGGGCCGGGGAGCTGTTTTTT. This sequence encodes CASSMPGQGAGELFF.

The chain joins TRBV6-5 to TRBJ2-1; D might be TRBD1 (5 bases). This CDR3 is 15 amino acids long. Germline-derived CDR1 and CDR2 are MNHEY and SVGAGI. Trimming stripped 7 bases from V and 0 bases from J, with 13 bases between. CDR3 bases: TGTGCCAGCAAGCCCTCGACAGCCTCCTACAATGAGCAGTTCTTC. This translates into CASKPSTASYNEQFF.

The chain has TRBV27 and TRBJ2-1; 14 bases are a match to TRBD2. V dropped 5 bases and J dropped 7; count of bases not matched to a gene: 7. The CDR3 is made up of 16 amino acids. Germline V gives CDR1 MNHEY, CDR2 SMNVEV (reference sequence). The CDR3 sequence: CASSASGTSGGNEQFF. The DNA for the CDR3 is TGTGCCAGCAGTGCTTCCGGGACTAGCGGGGGAAATGAGCAGTTCTTC.

This clone was picked up one time. The V and J genes are TRBV12-3 or TRBV12-4 and TRBJ2-7, with D perhaps TRBD1 (6 bases). Trimming stripped 6 bases from V and 5 bases from J, with 11 bases between. CDR3 length equals 12 residues. This chain's CDR3 is CASRGAGDEQYF. In DNA, the CDR3 is TGTGCCAGCAGGGGGGCCGGAGACGAGCAGTACTTC.

The gene calls are TRBV19 and TRBJ1-1, with D unresolved. V lost 3 bases and J 8 bases, leaving 10 bases between the germline ends. This CDR3 region has 12 residues. In germline, CDR1 is LNHDA, CDR2 SQIVND (reference sequence). The CDR3 nucleotides are TGTGCCAGTAGTATTCAGGCAGAAGAAGCTTTCTTT. It translates to CASSIQAEEAFF.

This chain connects TRBV24-1 to TRBJ2-1, with 13 nucleotides matching TRBD2. The germline V gene encodes CDR1 KGHDR and CDR2 SFDVKD. The V segment lost 3 bases and the J segment 8 bases; nucleotides outside the gene matches: 15. This CDR3 contains 19 residues. CDR3 residues: CATSDPPRGTSGKGYEQFF. The DNA for the CDR3 is TGTGCCACCAGTGATCCACCTCGCGGGACTAGCGGGAAGGGATATGAGCAGTTCTTC.

V usage is TRBV7-3 and J usage is TRBJ2-2; D is perhaps TRBD1 (6 bases). V lost 5 bases, J lost 9 bases, and 16 bases lay in between. CDR3 size: 14 residues. Germline V gene data show CDR1 as SGHTA and CDR2 as FQGTGA. CDR3 amino acids: CASSPGTSGRELFF. The CDR3 DNA is TGTGCCAGCAGCCCGGGGACATCCGGCCGGGAGCTGTTTTTT.

The chain couples TRBV25-1 to TRBJ2-1; D is perhaps TRBD2 (6 bases). Deletions cut 8 bases from V and 5 bases from J, with 16 bases between. The CDR3 is made up of 14 amino acids. Germline V gene sequence: CDR1 MGHDK, CDR2 SYGVNS. The CDR3 nucleotides are TGTGCCAGCGGAGGGTGGGTTAGCCACAATGAGCAGTTCTTC. This translates into CASGGWVSHNEQFF.

There are many counts of this clone. This chain joins TRBV6-2 or TRBV6-3 and TRBJ1-5; a weak D match, TRBD1 (5 bases). The germline CDR1 and CDR2 sequences are MNHEY and SVGEGT. There are 14 residues in the CDR3. V was clipped by 4 bases and J by 4 bases, with 11 bases between them. The CDR3 sequence is CASSWGPLNQPQHF. The CDR3 region has the DNA TGTGCCAGCAGTTGGGGCCCCCTTAATCAGCCCCAGCATTTT.

The V and J genes are TRBV7-9 and TRBJ1-2, with 8 bases matching TRBD1. This CDR3 contains 13 residues. V lost 4 bases and J lost 3; bases outside the gene matches: 1. Germline V CDR1 and CDR2: SEHNR, FQNEAQ (reference sequence). The CDR3 bases are TGTGCCAGCAGCTCAGGGGGCGACTATGGCTACACCTTC. Its protein is CASSSGGDYGYTF.

This clone was recorded once. The chain carries TRBV19 and TRBJ2-3, with D tentatively TRBD2 (7 bases). V was pared by 7 bases and J by 0 bases, with 17 bases between. CDR1 and CDR2 from the germline V gene are LNHDA and SQIVND (reference sequence). The CDR3 is made up of 16 amino acids. The CDR3 protein is CASTSRGGPSTDTQYF. The CDR3 DNA is TGTGCCAGTACCTCGAGGGGGGGCCCTAGCACAGATACGCAGTATTTT.

This chain links TRBV27 with TRBJ2-1; D unresolved. V lost 5 bases to trimming and J lost 2 bases, with 13 bases between them. The CDR3 is 15 amino acids. Germline loops: CDR1 MNHEY, CDR2 SMNVEV (reference sequence). The DNA of the CDR3 is TGTGCCAGCAGTCCCACCAGGATTCCCTACAATGAGCAGTTCTTC. Translated, it gives CASSPTRIPYNEQFF.

The rearrangement joins TRBV18 to TRBJ1-2; 10 bases match TRBD1. With 4 bases clipped from V and 8 bases from J, the junction kept 22 bases outside the gene matches. The CDR3 spans 19 residues. Per germline, CDR1 KGHSH and CDR2 LQKENI. In nucleotides, the CDR3 is TGTGCCAGCTCACTCTCCCAACCGGGACAGGGGACTCTCGGAGCCGGCTACACCTTC. The encoded protein is CASSLSQPGQGTLGAGYTF. Looking up the rest from reference TRBV18 and TRBJ1-2 gives the full variable domain: NAGVMQNPRHLVRRRGQEARLRCSPMKGHSHVYWYRQLPEEGLKFMVYLQKENIIDESGMPKERFSAEFPKEGPSILRIQQVVRGDSAAYFCASSLSQPGQGTLGAGYTFGSGTRLTVV.

The V and J genes are TRBV30 and TRBJ1-1; D possibly corresponds to TRBD1 (6 bases). Per germline, CDR1 GTSNPN and CDR2 SVGIG (reference sequence). Trimming removed 4 bases at V and 11 bases at J, with 14 bases between. The CDR3 has 11 amino acids. CDR3 DNA: TGTGCCTGGAAGTGGGAGAGGGGGGCTTTCTTT. Translating gives CAWKWERGAFF. Supplemented by reference TRBV30 and TRBJ1-1, the full variable domain reads SQTIHQWPATLVQPVGSPLSLECTVEGTSNPNLYWYRQAAGRGLQLLFYSVGIGQISSEVPQNLSASRPQDRQFILSSKKLLLSDSGFYLCAWKWERGAFFGQGTRLTVV.